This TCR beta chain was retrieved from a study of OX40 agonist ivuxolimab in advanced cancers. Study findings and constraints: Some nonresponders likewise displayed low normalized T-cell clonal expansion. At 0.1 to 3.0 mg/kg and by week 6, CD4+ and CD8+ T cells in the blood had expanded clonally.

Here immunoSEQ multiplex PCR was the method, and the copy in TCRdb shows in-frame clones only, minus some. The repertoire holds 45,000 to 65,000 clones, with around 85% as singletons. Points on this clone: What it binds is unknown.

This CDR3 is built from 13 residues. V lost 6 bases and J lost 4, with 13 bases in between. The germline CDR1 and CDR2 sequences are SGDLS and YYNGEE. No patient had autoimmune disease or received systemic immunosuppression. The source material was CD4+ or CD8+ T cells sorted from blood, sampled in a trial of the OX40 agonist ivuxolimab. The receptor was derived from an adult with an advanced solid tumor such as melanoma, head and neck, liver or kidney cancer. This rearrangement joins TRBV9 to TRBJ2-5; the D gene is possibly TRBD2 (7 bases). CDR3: CASNRGAAETQYF. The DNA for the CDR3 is TGTGCCAGCAACCGGGGGGCGGCAGAGACCCAGTACTTC.